This paragraph reports one T cell receptor (beta chain). The sample originates from a study of control samples from healthy donors and cancer patients. The CDR3 extends over 12 amino acids. The germline V gene has CDR1 LGHDT and CDR2 YNNKEL (reference sequence). Trimming left V 4 bases short and J 3 bases short, with 7 bases between. The protocol was immunoSEQ multiplex PCR, while the TCRdb copy is restricted to in-frame clones and leaves out a portion. The sample has approximately 46,000 clones, around 87% seen once. V usage is TRBV3-1 (or the pseudogene TRBV3-2) and J usage is TRBJ2-7; tentatively, D is TRBD1 (5 bases). This receptor was taken from a woman aged 55-75 years with lung cancer. The sample consisted of PBMCs. The CDR3 sequence is CASSRTIYEQYF. DNA for the CDR3: TGTGCCAGCAGCCGGACAATCTACGAGCAGTACTTC.